This TCR beta chain was documented in a study of Ad26.COV2.S vaccination and SARS-CoV-2 variants. Findings and limits, study-wide: Vaccine and placebo recipients had similar non-spike TCR breadth.

The treatment is: 15 to 20 received Ad26.COV2.S at low or high dose, single or two shots; 5 received placebo; per-sample allocation not given. Samples came from day 63 after the first vaccine or placebo injection. In Boston, the donor was an adult between 18-55 years of age. To note about this clone: Its antigen is still unknown.

The germline V gene encodes CDR1 MDHEN and CDR2 SYDVKM. The CDR3 has 16 amino acids. Losses at the gene ends were 7 bases for V and 2 bases for J; bases not matched to a gene: 8. Measured with immunoSEQ multiplex PCR; TCRdb has only the in-frame clones, and not every one. The table shows around 450,000 clones, with 70% to 90% occurring only once. The chain has TRBV28 and TRBJ1-5; 10 nucleotides line up with TRBD1. The sample here was peripheral blood, taken in a trial of Ad26.COV2.S vaccine versus placebo. The receptor's source is a person aged 18-65 years who received the Ad26.COV2.S COVID-19 vaccine or a placebo. The CDR3 nucleotides read TGTGCCAGCACTTCGACAGGGGGCCTCCGCAATCAGCCCCAGCATTTT. It yields the protein CASTSTGGLRNQPQHF.